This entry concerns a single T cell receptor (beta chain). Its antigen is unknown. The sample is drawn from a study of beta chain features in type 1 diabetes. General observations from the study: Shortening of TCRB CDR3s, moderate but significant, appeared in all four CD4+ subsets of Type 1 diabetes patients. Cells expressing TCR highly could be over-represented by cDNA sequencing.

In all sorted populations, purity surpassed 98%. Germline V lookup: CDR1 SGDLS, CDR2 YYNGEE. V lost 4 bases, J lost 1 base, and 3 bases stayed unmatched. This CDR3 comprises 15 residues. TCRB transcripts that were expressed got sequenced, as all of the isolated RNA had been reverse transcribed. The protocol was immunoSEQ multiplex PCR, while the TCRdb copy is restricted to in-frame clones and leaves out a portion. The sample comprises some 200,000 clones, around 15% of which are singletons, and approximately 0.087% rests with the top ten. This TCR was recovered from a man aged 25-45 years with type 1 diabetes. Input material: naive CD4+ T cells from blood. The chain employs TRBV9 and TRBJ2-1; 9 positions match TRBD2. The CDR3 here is CASSQTSGSYNEQFF. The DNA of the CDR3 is TGTGCCAGCAGCCAGACTAGCGGATCCTACAATGAGCAGTTCTTC.